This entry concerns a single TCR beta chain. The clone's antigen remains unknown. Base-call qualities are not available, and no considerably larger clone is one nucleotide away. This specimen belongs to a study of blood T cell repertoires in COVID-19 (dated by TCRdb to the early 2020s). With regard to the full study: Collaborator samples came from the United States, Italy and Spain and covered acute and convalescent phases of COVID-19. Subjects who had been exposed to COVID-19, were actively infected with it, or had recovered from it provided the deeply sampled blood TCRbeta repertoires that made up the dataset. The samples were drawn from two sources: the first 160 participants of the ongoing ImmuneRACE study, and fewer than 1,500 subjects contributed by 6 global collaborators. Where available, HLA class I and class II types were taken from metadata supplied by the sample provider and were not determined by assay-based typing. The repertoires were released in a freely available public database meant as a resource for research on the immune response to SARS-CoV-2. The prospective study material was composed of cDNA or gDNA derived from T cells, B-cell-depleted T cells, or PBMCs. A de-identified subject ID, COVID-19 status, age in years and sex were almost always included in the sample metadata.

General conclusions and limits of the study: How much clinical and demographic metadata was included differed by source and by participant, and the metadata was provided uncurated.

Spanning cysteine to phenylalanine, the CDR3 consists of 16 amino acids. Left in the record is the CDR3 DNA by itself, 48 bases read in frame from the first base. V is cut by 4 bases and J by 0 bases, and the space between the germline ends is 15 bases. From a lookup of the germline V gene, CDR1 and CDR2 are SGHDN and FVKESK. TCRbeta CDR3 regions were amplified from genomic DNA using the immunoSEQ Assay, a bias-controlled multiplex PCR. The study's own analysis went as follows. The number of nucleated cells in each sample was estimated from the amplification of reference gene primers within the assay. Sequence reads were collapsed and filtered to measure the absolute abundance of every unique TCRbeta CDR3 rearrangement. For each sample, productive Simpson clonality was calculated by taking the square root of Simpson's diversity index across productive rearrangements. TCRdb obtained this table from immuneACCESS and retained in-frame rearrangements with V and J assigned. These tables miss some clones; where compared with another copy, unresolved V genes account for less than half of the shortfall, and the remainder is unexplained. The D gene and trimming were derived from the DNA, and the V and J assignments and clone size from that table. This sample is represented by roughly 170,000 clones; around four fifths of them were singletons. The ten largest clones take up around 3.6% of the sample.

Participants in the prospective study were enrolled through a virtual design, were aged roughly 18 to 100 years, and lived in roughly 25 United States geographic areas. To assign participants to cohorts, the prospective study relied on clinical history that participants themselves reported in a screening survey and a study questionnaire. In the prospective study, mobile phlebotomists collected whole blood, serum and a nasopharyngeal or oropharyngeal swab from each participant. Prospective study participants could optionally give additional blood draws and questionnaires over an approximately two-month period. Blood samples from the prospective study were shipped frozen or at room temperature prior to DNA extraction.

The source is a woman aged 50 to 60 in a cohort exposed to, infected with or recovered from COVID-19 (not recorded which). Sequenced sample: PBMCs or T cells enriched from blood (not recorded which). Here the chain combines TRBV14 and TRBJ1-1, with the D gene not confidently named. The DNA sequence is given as TGTGCCAGCAGCCTTCTGGGAGTTGCTTTGAACACTGAAGCTTTCTTT. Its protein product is CASSLLGVALNTEAFF.